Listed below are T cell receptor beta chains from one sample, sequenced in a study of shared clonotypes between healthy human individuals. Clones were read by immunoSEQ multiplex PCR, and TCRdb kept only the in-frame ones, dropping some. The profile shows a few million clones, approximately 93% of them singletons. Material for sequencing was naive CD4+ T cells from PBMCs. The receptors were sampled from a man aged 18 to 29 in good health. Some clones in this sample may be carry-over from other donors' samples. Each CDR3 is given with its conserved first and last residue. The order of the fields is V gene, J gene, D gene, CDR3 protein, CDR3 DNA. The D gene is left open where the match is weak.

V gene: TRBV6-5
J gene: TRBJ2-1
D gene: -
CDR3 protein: CASSPSPSVEQFF
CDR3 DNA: TGTGCCAGCAGTCCCTCCCCTTCAGTTGAGCAGTTCTTC

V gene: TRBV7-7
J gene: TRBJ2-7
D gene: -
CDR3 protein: CASSLALGYEQYF
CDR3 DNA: TGTGCCAGCAGCTTAGCGCTGGGGTACGAGCAGTACTTC

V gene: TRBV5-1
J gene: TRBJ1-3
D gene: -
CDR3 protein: CASSPYQGSGNTIYF
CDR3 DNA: TGCGCCAGCAGCCCGTATCAAGGGTCAGGAAACACCATATATTTT

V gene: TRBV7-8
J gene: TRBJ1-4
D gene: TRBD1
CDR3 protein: CASSEAHRGANEKLFF
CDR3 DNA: TGTGCCAGCAGCGAAGCCCACAGGGGTGCTAATGAAAAACTGTTTTTT

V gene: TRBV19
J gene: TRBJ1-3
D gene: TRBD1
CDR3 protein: CASITGGGNTIYF
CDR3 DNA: TGTGCCAGTATAACAGGGGGAGGAAACACCATATATTTT

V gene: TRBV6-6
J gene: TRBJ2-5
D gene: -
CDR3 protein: CASSSGLSAKETQYF
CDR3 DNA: TGTGCCAGCAGTTCCGGACTTAGCGCTAAAGAGACCCAGTACTTC

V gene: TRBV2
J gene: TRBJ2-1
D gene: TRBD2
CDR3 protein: CASRKAGAGYNEQFF
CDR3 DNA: TGTGCCAGCAGGAAAGCGGGAGCAGGTTACAATGAGCAGTTCTTC

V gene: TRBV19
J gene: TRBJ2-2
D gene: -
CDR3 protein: CASRVGTIAGELFF
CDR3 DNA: TGTGCCAGTAGAGTCGGGACCATCGCCGGGGAGCTGTTTTTT

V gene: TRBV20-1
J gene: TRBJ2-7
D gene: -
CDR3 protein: CSLGTSYEQYF
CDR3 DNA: TGCAGTCTCGGGACAAGCTACGAGCAGTACTTC

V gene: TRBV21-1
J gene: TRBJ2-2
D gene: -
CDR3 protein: CASSKEGQGAIELNTGELFF
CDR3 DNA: TGTGCCAGCAGCAAAGAGGGACAGGGGGCTATAGAGTTGAACACCGGGGAGCTGTTTTTT

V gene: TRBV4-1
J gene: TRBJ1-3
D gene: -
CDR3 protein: CASSQSGQPRGNTIYF
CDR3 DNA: TGCGCCAGCAGCCAATCCGGACAGCCAAGAGGAAACACCATATATTTT

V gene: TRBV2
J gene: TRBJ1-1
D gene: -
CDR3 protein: CASLYRDGTEAFF
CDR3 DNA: TGTGCCAGCCTTTACCGGGACGGCACTGAAGCTTTCTTT

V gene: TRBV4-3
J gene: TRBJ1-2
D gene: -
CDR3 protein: CASSQARDRGRYTF
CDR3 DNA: TGCGCCAGCAGCCAAGCCCGGGACCGGGGGCGCTACACCTTC

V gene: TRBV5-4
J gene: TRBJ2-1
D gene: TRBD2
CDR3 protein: CASRGVAGGREQFF
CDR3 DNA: TGTGCCAGCAGGGGGGTAGCGGGAGGGCGTGAGCAGTTCTTC

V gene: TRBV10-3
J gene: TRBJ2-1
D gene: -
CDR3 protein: CASQSGSSYNEQFF
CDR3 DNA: TGTGCCAGCCAATCCGGGAGTTCCTACAATGAGCAGTTCTTC

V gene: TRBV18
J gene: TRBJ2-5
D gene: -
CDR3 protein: CASSPKSETQYF
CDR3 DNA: TGTGCCAGCTCACCAAAAAGTGAGACCCAGTACTTC

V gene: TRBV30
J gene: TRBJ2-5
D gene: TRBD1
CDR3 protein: CAWSTGGETQYF
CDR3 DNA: TGTGCCTGGTCCACAGGGGGAGAGACCCAGTACTTC